Sequencing of this T cell receptor beta chain was carried out in a study of blood T cell repertoires in COVID-19. Study summary: T cells, B-cell-depleted T cells, or PBMCs supplied cDNA or gDNA.

Residents of about two dozen US areas, aged roughly 18 to 89 years, made up the participants. Participant-reported clinical history was the basis for cohort assignment. This clone was seen only once. This CDR3 contains 18 residues. Libraries were prepared by immunoSEQ multiplex PCR; TCRdb keeps only in-frame clonotypes and omits some of them. Seen here are a few hundred thousand clones, more than 80% observed once, and the top ten hold 0.9% to 1.1%. The chain carries TRBV21-1 and TRBJ2-7; the table's D call, TRBD2, has no DNA check behind it. TRBV21-1 is a pseudogene segment. Input material: PBMCs or T cells enriched from blood (not recorded which). The clonotype originates from a man between 18 and 29 years old who had recovered from COVID-19. Written as DNA, the CDR3 is TGTGCCAGCAGCAGCCCCTCGGGAGCGGGAGGGCCGAAGCACGAGCAGTACTTC. Residues: CASSSPSGAGGPKHEQYF.